Listed here are 5 T cell receptor beta chains from one sample, sequenced in a study of blood T cell repertoires in COVID-19. Here immunoSEQ multiplex PCR was the method, and the copy in TCRdb shows in-frame clones only, minus some. The repertoire has about 170,000 clones, approximately 80% of them found once; the top ten carry roughly 8.1%. Material: peripheral blood. The receptors stem from a woman older than 75 with COVID-19, enrolled during active disease.

The CDR3 loop is CASSQGGGYGYTF. The CDR3 nucleotides are TGTGCCAGCAGCCAAGGAGGTGGCTATGGCTACACCTTC. V and J are TRBV4-2 and TRBJ1-2; D remains unclear. CDR1 and CDR2 (germline): LGHNA, YNFKEQ. The V end lost 1 base, the J end lost 4 bases, and 7 bases lay between the germline ends. The CDR3 contains 13 residues.

This chain links TRBV25-1 with TRBJ2-7, with 11 bases identical to TRBD1. The germline V gene encodes CDR1 MGHDK and CDR2 SYGVNS. This CDR3 has 14 residues. The junction had 4 bases not matched to a gene; V was cut back by 6 bases and J by 3 bases. As DNA, the CDR3 is TGTGCCAGCAGGCCGGGGACAGGGGGCTACGAGCAGTACTTC. Its translation: CASRPGTGGYEQYF.

This chain links TRBV6-4 with TRBJ1-1; D unresolved. CDR1 MRHNA and CDR2 SNTAGT come from the germline V gene. Trimming removed 6 bases from V and 3 bases from J, with 14 bases in between. The CDR3 runs to 14 residues. CDR3 loop: CASRPQPVDTEAFF. CDR3 coding DNA: TGTGCCAGCAGACCACAACCTGTGGACACTGAAGCTTTCTTT.

The V gene is TRBV5-4, the J gene TRBJ1-2; 9 bases are shared with TRBD1. CDR1 SGHNT and CDR2 YYREEE come from the germline V gene (reference sequence). The length of the CDR3 is 15 residues. V gave up 3 bases and J gave up 3 bases; unmatched junction bases: 6. In DNA form, the CDR3 reads TGTGCCAGCAGCTCAGGGGACAGGGAGGACTATGGCTACACCTTC. Translation gives CASSSGDREDYGYTF.

This chain joins TRBV10-2 and TRBJ2-2; maybe TRBD2 (6 bases). With 2 bases removed from V and 4 bases from J, the gap between germline ends came to 14 bases. CDR1 is WSHSY, CDR2 SAAADI, per germline. This CDR3 contains 16 residues. The CDR3 DNA is TGCGCCAGCAGTGAGGCGGGGATGGCGATCACCGGGGAGCTGTTTTTT. This codes for CASSEAGMAITGELFF.